These T cell receptor beta chains were read from a single sample in a study of neurological immune-mediated disorders. TCRdb re-analysed the 5' RACE reads in MiXCR, keeping a single row per CDR3 protein. The sample records around 15,000 distinct CDR3 sequences, about a fifth being singletons. Sequencing was performed on PBMCs. The receptors stem from a man aged 45 to 65 in good health. CDR3s include the opening cysteine and the closing phenylalanine or tryptophan. The D gene is left open where the match is weak. Where a row states a size, it is once, few, many or the class of an expanded clone; other rows omit it.

v_gene	abundance	d_gene	j_gene	CDR3nt	CDR3aa
TRBV20-1	many	NA	TRBJ2-1	TGCAGTGCTAGAGATATCCGTAATGAGCAGTTCTTC	CSARDIRNEQFF
TRBV7-9	NA	NA	TRBJ2-1	TGTGCCAGCAGCTTCCTCGCCTCGTATGGTGAGCAGTTCTTC	CASSFLASYGEQFF
TRBV5-1	once	NA	TRBJ1-5	TGCGCCAGCAGCTTGGAGGGTTCGGTCAATCAGCCCCAGCATTTT	CASSLEGSVNQPQHF
TRBV7-2	many	TRBD1	TRBJ1-4	TGTGCCAGCAGCCCAGACAGGGCGAAGGGGGTAAATGAAAAACTGTTTTTT	CASSPDRAKGVNEKLFF
TRBV20-1	many	NA	TRBJ2-5	TGCAGTGCTAGCCCTCCCGCGGGGCAAGAGACCCAGTACTTC	CSASPPAGQETQYF
TRBV28	many	NA	TRBJ2-3	TGTGCCAGCAGTTTATTTATACTGGGACCGGGGACAGATACGCAGTATTTT	CASSLFILGPGTDTQYF
TRBV20-1	NA	TRBD1	TRBJ1-4	TGCAGTGCTAGAGCAGGGGGTGGGGGTGAAAAACTGTTTTTT	CSARAGGGGEKLFF
TRBV18	many	TRBD1	TRBJ2-6	TGTGCCAGCTCACCGAAACAGGGGATTCTAGACGTCCTGACTTTC	CASSPKQGILDVLTF
TRBV20-1	many	NA	TRBJ1-2	TGCAGTGCTATCCCCTTGAGGGGGTCTGGCTACACCTTC	CSAIPLRGSGYTF
TRBV4-2	many	TRBD2	TRBJ2-2	TGTGCCAGCAGCCAAGGGCTAGCGGGAGTTGTCACCGGGGAGCTGTTTTTT	CASSQGLAGVVTGELFF
TRBV29-1	medium-sized	TRBD1	TRBJ1-1	TGCAGCGTCCTTCGACAGGGGAACACTGAAGCTTTCTTT	CSVLRQGNTEAFF
TRBV18	many	TRBD1	TRBJ2-3	TGTGCCAGCTCAGCCCAACAGGGGGAGGTCACAGATACGCAGTATTTT	CASSAQQGEVTDTQYF